This is a list of T cell receptor beta chains from one sample in a study of T cell changes during pregnancy in multiple sclerosis. Using immunoSEQ multiplex PCR, the repertoire was profiled, and TCRdb retains in-frame clones only, with some absent. This sample carries tens of thousands of clones, roughly 91% of them seen once, and the ten largest clones take roughly 7%. The sequences come from CD8+ T cells from peripheral blood mononuclear cells, collected in the third trimester of pregnancy. The receptors were gathered from a female donor with multiple sclerosis, enrolled in a pregnancy study. Each CDR3 is given with its conserved first and last residue. Fields, in order: clone size, V gene, J gene, D gene, CDR3 DNA, CDR3 protein. The D gene is left open where the match is weak. Where a row states a size, it is once, few, many or the class of an expanded clone; other rows omit it.

clone size: .; V gene: TRBV14; J gene: TRBJ2-1; D gene: TRBD2; CDR3 DNA: TGTGCCAGCAGCTCCAGCGGGATCTCCAACTACAATGAGCAGTTCTTC; CDR3 protein: CASSSSGISNYNEQFF
clone size: .; V gene: TRBV10-1; J gene: TRBJ2-7; D gene: .; CDR3 DNA: TGCGCCAGCAGTGAAGGGGGCTCCTACGAGCAGTACTTC; CDR3 protein: CASSEGGSYEQYF
clone size: .; V gene: TRBV29-1; J gene: TRBJ1-2; D gene: .; CDR3 DNA: TGCAGCGTTGAAGGGGTACAGCTCTATGGCTACACCTTC; CDR3 protein: CSVEGVQLYGYTF
clone size: .; V gene: TRBV5-5; J gene: TRBJ1-4; D gene: .; CDR3 DNA: TGTGCCAGCAGCTTGGACAGGTTTGCAACTAATGAAAAACTGTTTTTT; CDR3 protein: CASSLDRFATNEKLFF
clone size: .; V gene: TRBV28; J gene: TRBJ2-7; D gene: TRBD1; CDR3 DNA: TGTGCCAGCAACCATCCCCTAATCGGGACAGGGGACGAGCAGTACTTC; CDR3 protein: CASNHPLIGTGDEQYF
clone size: .; V gene: TRBV19; J gene: TRBJ1-1; D gene: TRBD1; CDR3 DNA: TGTGCCACAATGCCGGGACAGAAGTTTACTGAAGCTTTCTTT; CDR3 protein: CATMPGQKFTEAFF
clone size: .; V gene: TRBV27; J gene: TRBJ1-1; D gene: TRBD1; CDR3 DNA: TGTGCCAGCAGCCTAACAGGGGAGACTGAAGCTTTCTTT; CDR3 protein: CASSLTGETEAFF
clone size: once; V gene: TRBV7-6; J gene: TRBJ1-3; D gene: .; CDR3 DNA: TGTGCCAGCAGCCCGACAGCACCCTCTGGAAACACCATATATTTT; CDR3 protein: CASSPTAPSGNTIYF
clone size: .; V gene: TRBV7-3; J gene: TRBJ2-1; D gene: TRBD2; CDR3 DNA: TGTGCCAGCAGCTCAACTAGCGGGATATACAATGAGCAGTTCTTC; CDR3 protein: CASSSTSGIYNEQFF
clone size: .; V gene: TRBV7-6; J gene: TRBJ1-4; D gene: TRBD1; CDR3 DNA: TGTGCCAGCAGCACGACAGGGGGGGGAAAACTGTTTTTT; CDR3 protein: CASSTTGGGKLFF
clone size: .; V gene: TRBV28; J gene: TRBJ2-7; D gene: TRBD2; CDR3 DNA: TGTGCCAGCAGTCCCACTAGCGGGGATTTCTCCTACGAGCAGTACTTC; CDR3 protein: CASSPTSGDFSYEQYF
clone size: .; V gene: TRBV5-4; J gene: TRBJ2-5; D gene: TRBD2; CDR3 DNA: TGTGCCAGCAGCTTGGGATCGGGACTAGCGGGGGTCTTAGAGACCCAGTACTTC; CDR3 protein: CASSLGSGLAGVLETQYF
clone size: .; V gene: TRBV27; J gene: TRBJ2-3; D gene: TRBD1; CDR3 DNA: TGTGCCAGCAGTTTATCGATTCAGGGGGACACAGATACGCAGTATTTT; CDR3 protein: CASSLSIQGDTDTQYF
clone size: .; V gene: TRBV9; J gene: TRBJ1-1; D gene: .; CDR3 DNA: TGTGCCAGCAGCGGATATTGGGGCCAGAACACTGAAGCTTTCTTT; CDR3 protein: CASSGYWGQNTEAFF
clone size: .; V gene: TRBV4-3; J gene: TRBJ2-1; D gene: .; CDR3 DNA: TGCGCCAGCAGCCAAGATGGAGGACCTATTTCCTACAATGAGCAGTTCTTC; CDR3 protein: CASSQDGGPISYNEQFF
clone size: once; V gene: TRBV11-2; J gene: TRBJ1-4; D gene: TRBD1; CDR3 DNA: TGTGCCAGCACTCTTCGGACAGGGACCGAAAAACTGTTTTTT; CDR3 protein: CASTLRTGTEKLFF
clone size: .; V gene: TRBV9; J gene: TRBJ1-1; D gene: .; CDR3 DNA: TGTGCCAGCAGCGTAGGCGTAGCCCTGAACACTGAAGCTTTCTTT; CDR3 protein: CASSVGVALNTEAFF
clone size: .; V gene: TRBV7-9; J gene: TRBJ2-7; D gene: TRBD2; CDR3 DNA: TGTGCCAGCAGCTTAGTTAGCGGGGGGTTCGACGAGCAGTACTTC; CDR3 protein: CASSLVSGGFDEQYF
clone size: once; V gene: TRBV10-3; J gene: TRBJ1-2; D gene: TRBD1; CDR3 DNA: TGTGCCATCAGTGAAGGGACAGCTAGCCGCTACACCTTC; CDR3 protein: CAISEGTASRYTF
clone size: .; V gene: TRBV6-6; J gene: TRBJ1-2; D gene: .; CDR3 DNA: TGTGCCAGCAGTTCGACAGATAACTATGGCTACACCTTC; CDR3 protein: CASSSTDNYGYTF
clone size: .; V gene: TRBV27; J gene: TRBJ2-1; D gene: TRBD2; CDR3 DNA: TGTGCCAGCAGTCGGGGAGGGCCCAATGAGCAGTTCTTC; CDR3 protein: CASSRGGPNEQFF
clone size: .; V gene: TRBV4-3; J gene: TRBJ2-1; D gene: TRBD2; CDR3 DNA: TGCGCCAGCAGCCAGGGGGTCGGGGGGGGCCCCCTAAACAATGAGCAGTTCTTC; CDR3 protein: CASSQGVGGGPLNNEQFF
clone size: .; V gene: TRBV7-7; J gene: TRBJ2-5; D gene: TRBD2; CDR3 DNA: TGTGCCAGCAGCTCCCGGGGGGAAGGAGAGACCCAGTACTTC; CDR3 protein: CASSSRGEGETQYF
clone size: .; V gene: TRBV27; J gene: TRBJ1-5; D gene: .; CDR3 DNA: TGTGCCAGCAGTGCAATCCCAAGTCAGGGGCAGCCCCAGCATTTT; CDR3 protein: CASSAIPSQGQPQHF
clone size: few; V gene: TRBV2; J gene: TRBJ1-1; D gene: TRBD1; CDR3 DNA: TGTGCCAGCAGTGGGGACAGGGTGGCGAGCACTGAAGCTTTCTTT; CDR3 protein: CASSGDRVASTEAFF
clone size: .; V gene: TRBV19; J gene: TRBJ1-4; D gene: TRBD1; CDR3 DNA: TGTGCCAGTAGTGGACAGGGGTCTAATGAAAAACTGTTTTTT; CDR3 protein: CASSGQGSNEKLFF
clone size: .; V gene: TRBV4-2; J gene: TRBJ2-7; D gene: .; CDR3 DNA: TGTGCCAGCATAGCGGCGTCAGGCGAGCAGTACTTC; CDR3 protein: CASIAASGEQYF
clone size: .; V gene: TRBV7-9; J gene: TRBJ1-1; D gene: .; CDR3 DNA: TGTGCCAGCAGCGCGGTTGGCAGCATGAACACTGAAGCTTTCTTT; CDR3 protein: CASSAVGSMNTEAFF
clone size: .; V gene: TRBV27; J gene: TRBJ2-2; D gene: TRBD2; CDR3 DNA: TGTGCCAGCAGTTTGGACCGATTGGCGGGAGGTCCCACCGGGGAGCTGTTTTTT; CDR3 protein: CASSLDRLAGGPTGELFF
clone size: .; V gene: TRBV27; J gene: TRBJ2-1; D gene: .; CDR3 DNA: TGTGCCAGCAGTTTGACTAGGGTTAACAATGAGCAGTTCTTC; CDR3 protein: CASSLTRVNNEQFF
clone size: .; V gene: TRBV6-4; J gene: TRBJ2-3; D gene: .; CDR3 DNA: TGTGCCAGCAGTTCCACAGGGACAGATACGCAGTATTTT; CDR3 protein: CASSSTGTDTQYF
clone size: .; V gene: TRBV7-6; J gene: TRBJ1-1; D gene: TRBD1; CDR3 DNA: TGTGCCAGCAGCTTAGGACAGGGGGCGAACACTGAAGCTTTCTTT; CDR3 protein: CASSLGQGANTEAFF
clone size: .; V gene: TRBV9; J gene: TRBJ1-2; D gene: .; CDR3 DNA: TGTGCCAGCAGTCACAGCTCCCTCTATGGCTACACCTTC; CDR3 protein: CASSHSSLYGYTF
clone size: .; V gene: TRBV7-6; J gene: TRBJ1-1; D gene: .; CDR3 DNA: TGTGCCAGCAGTCCTTCGGGGTTTACGAACACTGAAGCTTTCTTT; CDR3 protein: CASSPSGFTNTEAFF
clone size: .; V gene: TRBV5-1; J gene: TRBJ2-1; D gene: TRBD1; CDR3 DNA: TGCGCCAGCAAGGCAACAGGGGGATACAATGAGCAGTTCTTC; CDR3 protein: CASKATGGYNEQFF
clone size: .; V gene: TRBV27; J gene: TRBJ1-1; D gene: .; CDR3 DNA: TGTGCCAGCAGTTTAATACAGGGTATGAACACTGAAGCTTTCTTT; CDR3 protein: CASSLIQGMNTEAFF
clone size: .; V gene: TRBV19; J gene: TRBJ2-7; D gene: .; CDR3 DNA: TGTGCCAGTAGTATGAGGGCAGGGGCCCCTAACTCCTACGAGCAGTACTTC; CDR3 protein: CASSMRAGAPNSYEQYF
clone size: .; V gene: TRBV7-9; J gene: TRBJ2-3; D gene: TRBD2; CDR3 DNA: TGTGCCAGCAGCTTAGCGCGCAGCGGGGGGGCCCCGGATACGCAGTATTTT; CDR3 protein: CASSLARSGGAPDTQYF
clone size: .; V gene: TRBV28; J gene: TRBJ1-1; D gene: .; CDR3 DNA: TGTGCCAGCAGCGGACAGTTGAACACTGAAGCTTTCTTT; CDR3 protein: CASSGQLNTEAFF
clone size: .; V gene: TRBV4-1; J gene: TRBJ2-1; D gene: .; CDR3 DNA: TGCGCCAGCAGCCGGCAAGCTGACTTCGGTGAGCAGTTCTTC; CDR3 protein: CASSRQADFGEQFF
clone size: .; V gene: TRBV19; J gene: TRBJ2-1; D gene: TRBD2; CDR3 DNA: TGTGCCAGTAGTCAAAGCGGGGGCGAATACAATGAGCAGTTCTTC; CDR3 protein: CASSQSGGEYNEQFF
clone size: .; V gene: TRBV25-1; J gene: TRBJ2-7; D gene: TRBD2; CDR3 DNA: TGTGCCAGCAGCCAAACCCGTCGGGAGGAGAGCTACGAGCAGTACTTC; CDR3 protein: CASSQTRREESYEQYF
clone size: .; V gene: TRBV6-5; J gene: TRBJ2-7; D gene: TRBD2; CDR3 DNA: TGTGCCAGCAGTTACTCAACTAGCGGCTACGAGCAGTACTTC; CDR3 protein: CASSYSTSGYEQYF
clone size: .; V gene: TRBV5-4; J gene: TRBJ2-5; D gene: TRBD1; CDR3 DNA: TGTGCCAGCAGCTTGAGACAGGGTGAGACCCAGTACTTC; CDR3 protein: CASSLRQGETQYF
clone size: .; V gene: TRBV9; J gene: TRBJ1-1; D gene: .; CDR3 DNA: TGTGCCAGCAGCGCACCAAACAGGGATGAAGCTTTCTTT; CDR3 protein: CASSAPNRDEAFF
clone size: .; V gene: TRBV9; J gene: TRBJ2-3; D gene: .; CDR3 DNA: TGTGCCAGCAGCTTCCCGGGTTCCATAACAGATACGCAGTATTTT; CDR3 protein: CASSFPGSITDTQYF
clone size: .; V gene: TRBV29-1; J gene: TRBJ2-3; D gene: TRBD2; CDR3 DNA: TGCAGCGCTGGCAGTTCCGGGGGGGCGGGAGATACGCAGTATTTT; CDR3 protein: CSAGSSGGAGDTQYF
clone size: .; V gene: TRBV27; J gene: TRBJ1-2; D gene: TRBD1; CDR3 DNA: TGTGCCAGCAAAGGAACAGGGGGCGCAAATGGCTACACCTTC; CDR3 protein: CASKGTGGANGYTF
clone size: .; V gene: TRBV27; J gene: TRBJ2-7; D gene: TRBD2; CDR3 DNA: TGTGCCAGCAGTCGCCCCATCGGGACTAGCGGGAGATACGAGCAGTACTTC; CDR3 protein: CASSRPIGTSGRYEQYF
clone size: .; V gene: TRBV27; J gene: TRBJ2-7; D gene: TRBD2; CDR3 DNA: TGTGCCAGCAGTCTTCGACTAGCGGGAGATGCTTACGAGCAGTACTTC; CDR3 protein: CASSLRLAGDAYEQYF
clone size: .; V gene: TRBV7-7; J gene: TRBJ2-7; D gene: TRBD2; CDR3 DNA: TGTGCCAGCAGTTTCCATCCGGGACTAGGTCTCCACGAGCAGTACTTC; CDR3 protein: CASSFHPGLGLHEQYF
clone size: few; V gene: TRBV28; J gene: TRBJ2-3; D gene: .; CDR3 DNA: TGTGCCAGCAGTCGGTGGTCAGATACGCAGTATTTT; CDR3 protein: CASSRWSDTQYF
clone size: .; V gene: TRBV27; J gene: TRBJ2-7; D gene: TRBD2; CDR3 DNA: TGTGCCAGCAGTGGCGGGAGCTCCTACGAGCAGTACTTC; CDR3 protein: CASSGGSSYEQYF
clone size: .; V gene: TRBV9; J gene: TRBJ2-3; D gene: .; CDR3 DNA: TGTGCCAGCAGCGCTTACACAGATACGCAGTATTTT; CDR3 protein: CASSAYTDTQYF
clone size: .; V gene: TRBV5-1; J gene: TRBJ2-1; D gene: .; CDR3 DNA: TGCGCCAGCAGCCAATCCCACAATGAGCAGTTCTTC; CDR3 protein: CASSQSHNEQFF
clone size: .; V gene: TRBV13; J gene: TRBJ2-3; D gene: .; CDR3 DNA: TGTGCCAGCAGCTCGCACGGGTCCCCAGATACGCAGTATTTT; CDR3 protein: CASSSHGSPDTQYF